Listed here are 22 T cell receptor beta chains from one sample, sequenced in a study of breast tumors, draining lymph nodes, adjacent tissues. From the multiplex PCR reads, TCRdb called clonotypes with MiXCR, one entry per CDR3 protein. There are under 150,000 distinct CDR3 sequences in the sample; about 22% occur only once, and roughly 2.8% lies in the top ten. The lymph nodes were axillary draining lymph nodes from breast cancer patients. The sample comprised axillary lymph node tissue. The receptors here all came from a female donor with breast cancer. Some clones in this sample may be carry-over from other donors' samples.

On this clonotype: A much larger clonotype is one base distant, so this may be a read error. This sequence joins TRBV2 and TRBJ2-2; 14 bases are shared with TRBD2. CDR3 length: 16 residues. Germline V CDR1 and CDR2: SNHLY, FYNNEI. CDR3 residues: CASRGLAGAYTGELLF. The CDR3, as DNA: TGTGCCAGCAGGGGACTAGCGGGAGCGTACACCGGGGAGCTGCTTTTT.

This clonotype was observed at least ten times. The chain employs TRBV3-1 and TRBJ2-1, with 9 bases lining up with TRBD1. The V gene end was trimmed by 4 bases and the J gene end by 3 bases; junction bases not matched to a gene: 4. The CDR3 is 15 amino acids. Germline CDR1 is LGHDT and CDR2 is YNNKEL (reference sequence). CDR3 DNA: TGTGCCAGCAGCCTGGGACAGGGTTTCTACAATGAGCAGTTCTTC. Translating gives CASSLGQGFYNEQFF.

This clonotype was seen ten or more times. The rearrangement uses TRBV6-1 and TRBJ2-7; 11 nucleotides match TRBD2. The V gene end was trimmed by 2 bases and the J gene end by 3 bases; junction bases not matched to a gene: 0. Per germline, CDR1 MNHNS and CDR2 SASEGT. There are 14 residues in the CDR3. The CDR3 region is CASSELAGGYEQYF. The CDR3 DNA reads as TGTGCCAGCAGTGAACTAGCGGGAGGCTACGAGCAGTACTTC.

The table lists this clonotype with many counts. The J gene is TRBJ2-6, the V gene TRBV5-1, with a weak D call TRBD2 (6 bases). The CDR3 spans 17 residues. Germline V CDR1 and CDR2: SGHRS, YFSETQ. V gave up 4 bases and J gave up 4 bases, with 18 bases separating them. CDR3: CASSPSIAAGGANVLTF. The CDR3, as DNA: TGCGCCAGCAGCCCCTCGATAGCCGCGGGGGGGGCCAACGTCCTGACTTTC. The full variable domain, its missing parts supplied by reference TRBV5-1 and TRBJ2-6, is KAGVTQTPRYLIKTRGQQVTLSCSPISGHRSVSWYQQTPGQGLQFLFEYFSETQRNKGNFPGRFSGRQFSNSRSEMNVSTLELGDSALYLCASSPSIAAGGANVLTFGAGSRLTVL.

This clonotype appeared a single time. A read error is possible here, since a much larger clone lies one base away. J is TRBJ2-7 and V is TRBV30, with D perhaps TRBD1 or TRBD2 (5 bases each). The CDR3 is 14 amino acids. Germline V lookup: CDR1 GTSNPN, CDR2 SVGIG (reference sequence). V was trimmed by 4 bases and J by 2 bases, leaving 15 bases between them. The CDR3 reads CAWTKGTLAYEQYF. The DNA for the CDR3 is TGTGCCTGGACAAAGGGGACCCTCGCCTACGAGCAGTACTTC. Using reference TRBV30 and TRBJ2-7 for the parts outside the CDR3, the full variable domain is SQTIHQWPATLVQPVGSPLSLECTVEGTSNPNLYWYRQAAGRGLQLLFYSVGIGQISSEVPQNLSASRPQDRQFILSSKKLLLSDSGFYLCAWTKGTLAYEQYFGPGTRLTVT.

In its sample, this clonotype was seen many times. This sequence joins TRBV4-1 and TRBJ2-1; D possibly corresponds to TRBD2 (7 bases). V shed 0 bases and J shed 9 bases, with 18 bases lying between them. The germline gives CDR1 MGHRA, CDR2 YSYEKL. CDR3 size: 16 residues. The CDR3 sequence is CASSQDAGATLGEQFF. The DNA for the CDR3 is TGCGCCAGCAGCCAAGACGCGGGGGCCACGCTCGGTGAGCAGTTCTTC.

As regards this clonotype: A much larger clone lies one base from this, so it may be a read error. The chain recombines TRBV12-3 or TRBV12-4 with TRBJ2-2; 9 positions match TRBD2. The CDR3 totals 18 residues. The CDR3 coding sequence is TGTGCCAGCAGTTTGGGGACTAGCTATAGTACGAGGACCGGGGAGCCGTTTTTT. Translating gives CASSLGTSYSTRTGEPFF.

In the case of this clonotype: Since a much larger clone is just one base distant, this may be a read error. Since no conserved phenylalanine or tryptophan closes the CDR3, a read error is the likely cause. V is TRBV18 and J is TRBJ2-5, with a weak D call TRBD1 (6 bases). CDR3 length equals 14 residues. Germline V gene lookup returns CDR1 KGHSH and CDR2 LQKENI. V shed 2 bases and J shed 5 bases, with 12 bases lying between them. The CDR3 loop is CASSPRAGAETQYS. Here the CDR3 DNA reads TGTGCCAGCTCACCAAGGGCAGGGGCGGAGACCCAGTACTCC.

The sample holds many counts of this clonotype. The rearrangement uses TRBV12-3 or TRBV12-4 and TRBJ1-4, with D tentatively TRBD1 (6 bases). The CDR3 extends over 15 amino acids. V gave up 6 bases and J gave up 5 bases, with 16 bases separating them. CDR3 coding DNA: TGTGCCAGCAGCGAGAAACAGGGTCCAAATGAAAAACTGTTTTTT. The encoded protein is CASSEKQGPNEKLFF.

This clonotype is a singleton in its sample. Possible read error: a much larger clone is one base away. This sequence joins TRBV19 and TRBJ2-7; 8 nucleotides align to TRBD1. Germline loops: CDR1 LNHDA, CDR2 SQIVND (reference sequence). This CDR3 comprises 14 residues. Germline trimming cut 6 bases from V and 1 base from J; bases unmatched to any gene: 5. Here the CDR3 DNA reads TGTGCCAGTAGGTGGACAGGGCGTTCCTACGAGCAGTACTTC. This codes for CASRWTGRSYEQYF. The full variable domain, with the rest looked up from reference TRBV19 and TRBJ2-7, is DGGITQSPKYLFRKEGQNVTLSCEQNLNHDAMYWYRQDPGQGLRLIYYSQIVNDFQKGDIAEGYSVSREKKESFPLTVTSAQKNPTAFYLCASRWTGRSYEQYFGPGTRLTVT.

With regard to this clonotype: This clone may be a read error of a much larger clone one base away. The chain joins TRBV6-1 to TRBJ1-5; a weak D match, TRBD1 (5 bases). Trimming removed 4 bases at V and 0 bases at J, with 16 bases between. There are 17 residues in the CDR3. The germline gives CDR1 MNHNS, CDR2 SASEGT. CDR3 loop: CASSGWDGGYSNQPQHF. The CDR3 nucleotides read TGTGCCAGCAGTGGATGGGACGGGGGATATAGCAATCAGCCCCAGCATTTT.

Notes on this clonotype: Just one base apart from a much larger clone, this may be a read error. V is TRBV2 and J is TRBJ2-7, with 8 bases matching TRBD2. CDR3 length equals 15 residues. Germline V gives CDR1 SNHLY, CDR2 FYNNEI. V lost 7 bases to trimming and J lost 6 bases; unmatched junction nucleotides: 14. The chain's CDR3 is CASTPRGGNPSEQYF. CDR3 sequence (DNA): TGTGCCAGCACCCCACGGGGGGGTAACCCCTCCGAGCAGTACTTC.

This clonotype was detected ten times or more. The chain is built from TRBV5-4 and TRBJ2-1, with TRBD2 matching over 14 bases. Germline V gene sequence: CDR1 SGHNT, CDR2 YYREEE (reference sequence). The junction had 13 bases not matched to a gene; V was cut back by 4 bases and J by 10 bases. CDR3 size: 17 residues. DNA for the CDR3: TGTGCCAGCAGCCTCGACGGGACTAGCGGGAGAGGCGGGGAGCAGTTCTTC. It codes for CASSLDGTSGRGGEQFF.

This clonotype was picked up many times. The chain joins TRBV9 to TRBJ2-7, with 10 bases matching TRBD2. This CDR3 is built from 15 residues. Per germline, CDR1 SGDLS and CDR2 YYNGEE. Trimming at V came to 0 bases and at J to 6 bases, leaving 6 bases not matched to a gene. The CDR3 DNA reads as TGTGCCAGCAGCGTAGGGCTAGCGGGAGAAGGCGAGCAGTACTTC. Translating it yields CASSVGLAGEGEQYF.

This clonotype was recorded many times. CDR3 loop: CASSLRGVNSYNEQFF. CDR3 DNA sequence: TGTGCCAGCAGCTTAAGAGGGGTAAACTCCTACAATGAGCAGTTCTTC. The chain employs TRBV13 and TRBJ2-1; either TRBD1 or TRBD2 may supply D (5 bases each). Trimming took 2 bases from V and 0 from J, leaving 11 bases between them. Germline V gene sequence: CDR1 PRHDT, CDR2 FYEKMQ (reference sequence). The CDR3 extends over 16 amino acids.

This clonotype was counted ten times or more. The rearrangement joins TRBV4-3 to TRBJ2-7; D remains ambiguous. Germline V lookup: CDR1 LGHNA, CDR2 YSLEER. V lost 0 bases to trimming and J lost 6 bases, with 12 bases between them. This CDR3 has 14 amino acids. The CDR3 is CASSQETLTSEQYF. The CDR3 DNA follows: TGCGCCAGCAGCCAAGAGACCCTGACGAGCGAGCAGTACTTC.

The chain joins TRBV12-3 or TRBV12-4 to TRBJ2-2; 9 nucleotides match TRBD1. This CDR3 comprises 15 residues. The junction had 10 bases not matched to a gene; V was cut back by 6 bases and J by 8 bases. The CDR3 reads CASSRGQGMLGELFF. For the CDR3, the DNA is TGTGCCAGCAGCCGCGGACAGGGGATGTTGGGGGAGCTGTTTTTT.

Here the CDR3 DNA reads TGTGCCAGCACGAACCTAGCGGGGTTAGCCAAAAACATTCAGTACTTC. As protein: CASTNLAGLAKNIQYF. This chain joins TRBV12-1 and TRBJ2-4; no check of the table's D call, TRBD2, against the DNA was made. TRBV12-1 is listed as a pseudogene. The CDR3 spans 16 residues.

Concerning this clonotype: With a much larger clone just one base away, this may be a read error. The CDR3 nucleotides are TGTGCCAGCAGCTTGGCTATGGGACTTCTTTCCTCTGGGGCCAACGTCCTGGCTTTC. This gives the protein CASSLAMGLLSSGANVLAF. V is TRBV5-6 and J is TRBJ2-6; D may be TRBD2 (6 bases). This CDR3 region has 19 residues. The germline gives CDR1 SGHDT, CDR2 YYEEEE.

This chain joins TRBV14 and TRBJ2-6; no reliable D call. Trimming took 2 bases from V and 0 from J, leaving 17 bases between them. The CDR3 contains 19 residues. CDR1 and CDR2 (germline): SGHDN, FVKESK. CDR3 loop: CASSQRWSGKNSGANVLTF. The CDR3 DNA reads TGTGCCAGCAGCCAAAGGTGGTCCGGAAAAAACTCTGGGGCCAACGTCCTGACTTTC.

This clonotype appeared many times. This chain connects TRBV11-2 to TRBJ2-3; D not resolved. This CDR3 has 13 residues. Per the germline V gene, CDR1 is SGHAT and CDR2 is FQNNGV. V lost 2 bases to trimming and J lost 4 bases, with 7 bases between them. The DNA of the CDR3 is TGTGCCAGCAGCTTACATCCCCCAGATACGCAGTATTTT. The encoded protein is CASSLHPPDTQYF. The full variable domain, with the rest looked up from reference TRBV11-2 and TRBJ2-3, is EAGVAQSPRYKIIEKRQSVAFWCNPISGHATLYWYQQILGQGPKLLIQFQNNGVVDDSQLPKDRFSAERLKGVDSTLKIQPAKLEDSAVYLCASSLHPPDTQYFGPGTRLTVL.

In its sample, this clonotype was seen many times. The chain combines TRBV9 with TRBJ2-1; 8 bases fit TRBD2. CDR3 length: 15 amino acids. Germline V gene sequence: CDR1 SGDLS, CDR2 YYNGEE. Trimming at V came to 4 bases and at J to 7 bases, leaving 10 bases not matched to a gene. The CDR3 DNA follows: TGTGCCAGCAGCCCTAGAGCGGGAGTGGAGAATGAGCAGTTCTTC. Translating it yields CASSPRAGVENEQFF.